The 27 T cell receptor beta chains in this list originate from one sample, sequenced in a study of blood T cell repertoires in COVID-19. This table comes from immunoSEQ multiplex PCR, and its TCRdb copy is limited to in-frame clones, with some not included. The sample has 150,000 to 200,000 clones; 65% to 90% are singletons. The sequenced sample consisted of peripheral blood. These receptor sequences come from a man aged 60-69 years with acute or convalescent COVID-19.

The CDR3 DNA follows: TGTGCCAGCGGACAGACAGGGAACGAAAAACTGTTTTTT. It encodes CASGQTGNEKLFF. The chain couples TRBV28 to TRBJ1-4, with 7 bases identical to TRBD1. The CDR3 is 13 residues long. V gave up 8 bases and J gave up 8 bases; unmatched junction bases: 8. The V gene's germline CDR1 is MDHEN and CDR2 SYDVKM.

This chain's CDR3 is CASSPPGWDRSTYGYTF. DNA for the CDR3: TGTGCCAGCTCACCACCTGGTTGGGACAGGTCGACCTATGGCTACACCTTC. The chain has TRBV18 and TRBJ1-2, with 8 bases lining up with TRBD1. In germline, CDR1 is KGHSH, CDR2 LQKENI. V gave up 0 bases and J gave up 4 bases; unmatched junction bases: 10. The CDR3 loop spans 17 amino acids.

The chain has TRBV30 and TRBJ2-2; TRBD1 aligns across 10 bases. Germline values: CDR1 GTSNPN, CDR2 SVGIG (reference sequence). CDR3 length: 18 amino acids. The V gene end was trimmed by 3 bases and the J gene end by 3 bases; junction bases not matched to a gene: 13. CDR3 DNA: TGTGCCTGGAGGATTACGTTGACAGGGGGCGCGGACACCGGGGAGCTGTTTTTT. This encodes CAWRITLTGGADTGELFF.

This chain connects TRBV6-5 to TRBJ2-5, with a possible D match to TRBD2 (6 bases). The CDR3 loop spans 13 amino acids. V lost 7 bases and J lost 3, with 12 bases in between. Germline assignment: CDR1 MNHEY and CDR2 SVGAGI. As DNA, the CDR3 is TGTGCCAGCAAATTAATAGCGGAAGAGACCCAGTACTTC. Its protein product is CASKLIAEETQYF.

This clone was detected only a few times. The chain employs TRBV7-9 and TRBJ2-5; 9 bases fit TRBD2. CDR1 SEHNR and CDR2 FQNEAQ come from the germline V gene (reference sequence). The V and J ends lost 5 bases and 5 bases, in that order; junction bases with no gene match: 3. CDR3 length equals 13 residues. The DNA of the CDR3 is TGTGCCAGCAGCATTAGCGGGAGCGAGACCCAGTACTTC. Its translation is CASSISGSETQYF. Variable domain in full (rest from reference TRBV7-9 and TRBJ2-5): DTGVSQNPRHKITKRGQNVTFRCDPISEHNRLYWYRQTLGQGPEFLTYFQNEAQLEKSRLLSDRFSAERPKGSFSTLEIQRTEQGDSAMYLCASSISGSETQYFGPGTRLLVL.

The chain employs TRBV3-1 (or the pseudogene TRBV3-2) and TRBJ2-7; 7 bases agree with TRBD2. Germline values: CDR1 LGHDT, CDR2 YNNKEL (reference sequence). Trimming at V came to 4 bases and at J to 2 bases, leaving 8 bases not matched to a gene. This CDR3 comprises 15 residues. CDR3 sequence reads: CASSLNGAGAYEQYF. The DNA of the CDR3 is TGTGCCAGCAGCCTAAACGGGGCGGGGGCCTACGAGCAGTACTTC.

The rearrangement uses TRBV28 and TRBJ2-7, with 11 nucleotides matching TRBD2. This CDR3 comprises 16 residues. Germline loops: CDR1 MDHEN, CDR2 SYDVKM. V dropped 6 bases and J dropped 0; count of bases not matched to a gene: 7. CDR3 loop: CASSATGTSGSYEQYF. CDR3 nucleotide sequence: TGTGCCAGCAGCGCTACTGGGACTAGCGGCTCCTACGAGCAGTACTTC. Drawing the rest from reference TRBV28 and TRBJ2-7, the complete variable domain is DVKVTQSSRYLVKRTGEKVFLECVQDMDHENMFWYRQDPGLGLRLIYFSYDVKMKEKGDIPEGYSVSREKKERFSLILESASTNQTSMYLCASSATGTSGSYEQYFGPGTRLTVT.

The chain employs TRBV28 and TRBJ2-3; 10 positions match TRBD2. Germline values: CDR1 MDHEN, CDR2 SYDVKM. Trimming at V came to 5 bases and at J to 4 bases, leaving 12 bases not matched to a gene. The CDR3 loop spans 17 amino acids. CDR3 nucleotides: TGTGCCAGCAGTCCGAGTCCCGGGACTAGCGTTTCAGATACGCAGTATTTT. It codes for CASSPSPGTSVSDTQYF.

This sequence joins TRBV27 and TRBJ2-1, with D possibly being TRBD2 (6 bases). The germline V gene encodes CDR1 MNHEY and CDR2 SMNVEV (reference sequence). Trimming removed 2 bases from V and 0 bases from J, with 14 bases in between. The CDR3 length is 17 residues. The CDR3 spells CASSLGPGRNSYNEQFF. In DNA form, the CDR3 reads TGTGCCAGCAGTTTAGGCCCAGGGAGGAACTCCTACAATGAGCAGTTCTTC.

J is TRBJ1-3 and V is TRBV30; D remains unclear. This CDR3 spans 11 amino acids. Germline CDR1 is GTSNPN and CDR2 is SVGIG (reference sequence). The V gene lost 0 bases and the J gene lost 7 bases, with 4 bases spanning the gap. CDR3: CAWSVLNTIYF. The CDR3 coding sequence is TGTGCCTGGAGTGTACTGAACACCATATATTTT.

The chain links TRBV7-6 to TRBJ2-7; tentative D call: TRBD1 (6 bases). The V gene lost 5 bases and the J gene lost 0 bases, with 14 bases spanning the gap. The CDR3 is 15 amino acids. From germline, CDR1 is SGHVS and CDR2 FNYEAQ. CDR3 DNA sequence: TGTGCCAGCAGCCGCCGATTGGACAGCTCCTACGAGCAGTACTTC. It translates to CASSRRLDSSYEQYF.

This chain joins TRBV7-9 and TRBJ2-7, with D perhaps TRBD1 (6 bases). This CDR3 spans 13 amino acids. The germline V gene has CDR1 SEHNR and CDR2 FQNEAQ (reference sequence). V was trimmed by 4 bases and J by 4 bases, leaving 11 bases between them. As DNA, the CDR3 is TGTGCCAGCAGCTCCAGGGGCGGATACGAGCAGTACTTC. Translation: CASSSRGGYEQYF.

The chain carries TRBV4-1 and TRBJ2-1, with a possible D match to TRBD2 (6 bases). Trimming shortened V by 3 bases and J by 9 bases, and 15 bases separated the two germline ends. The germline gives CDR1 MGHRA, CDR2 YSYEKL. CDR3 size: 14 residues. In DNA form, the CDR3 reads TGCGCCAGCAGCCACCCCCTGCGGGATGTTGAGCAGTTCTTC. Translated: CASSHPLRDVEQFF.

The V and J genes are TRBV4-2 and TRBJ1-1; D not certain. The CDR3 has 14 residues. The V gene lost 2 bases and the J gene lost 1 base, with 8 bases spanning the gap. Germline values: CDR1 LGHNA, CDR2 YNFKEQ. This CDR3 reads CASSQLTRNTEAFF. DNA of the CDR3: TGTGCCAGCAGCCAATTGACAAGGAACACTGAAGCTTTCTTT.

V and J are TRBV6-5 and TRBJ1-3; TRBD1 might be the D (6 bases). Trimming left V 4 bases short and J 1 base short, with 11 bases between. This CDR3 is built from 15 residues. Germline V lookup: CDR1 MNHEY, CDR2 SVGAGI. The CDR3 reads CASSSTGRSGNTIYF. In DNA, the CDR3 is TGTGCCAGCAGTTCTACAGGGAGATCTGGAAACACCATATATTTT.

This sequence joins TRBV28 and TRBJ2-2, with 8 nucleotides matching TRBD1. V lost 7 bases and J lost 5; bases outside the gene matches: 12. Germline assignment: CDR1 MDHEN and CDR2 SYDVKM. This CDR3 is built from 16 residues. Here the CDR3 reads CASTTWAGGGTGELFF. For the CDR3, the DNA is TGTGCCAGCACTACCTGGGCAGGGGGCGGAACCGGGGAGCTGTTTTTT.

CDR3 sequence (DNA): TGTGCCAGCAGTTTGGGGACAGGGGGCAGCCAAGAGACCCAGTACTTC. Encoded protein: CASSLGTGGSQETQYF. This chain links TRBV28 with TRBJ2-5, with 12 bases identical to TRBD1. CDR3 length equals 16 residues. Germline lookup yields CDR1 MDHEN and CDR2 SYDVKM. V was clipped by 3 bases and J by 1 base; unmatched bases: 3.

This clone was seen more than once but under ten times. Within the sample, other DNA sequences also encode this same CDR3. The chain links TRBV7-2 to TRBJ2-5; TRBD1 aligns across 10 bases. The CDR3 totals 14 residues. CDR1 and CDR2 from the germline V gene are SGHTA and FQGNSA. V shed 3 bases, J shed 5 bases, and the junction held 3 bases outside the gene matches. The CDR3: CASSFPDRGETQYF. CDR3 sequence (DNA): TGTGCCAGCAGCTTTCCGGACAGGGGGGAGACCCAGTACTTC.

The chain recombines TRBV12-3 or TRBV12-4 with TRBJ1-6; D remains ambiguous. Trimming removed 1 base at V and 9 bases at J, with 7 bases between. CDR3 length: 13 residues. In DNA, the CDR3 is TGTGCCAGCAGTTTAGGGGAGGTTTCACCCCTCCACTTT. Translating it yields CASSLGEVSPLHF.

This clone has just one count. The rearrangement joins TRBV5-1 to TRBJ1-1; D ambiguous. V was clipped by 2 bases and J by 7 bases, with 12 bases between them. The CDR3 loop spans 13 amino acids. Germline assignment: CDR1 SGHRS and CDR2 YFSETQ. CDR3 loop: CASSFRNEREAFF. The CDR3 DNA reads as TGCGCCAGCAGCTTTAGGAATGAGCGTGAAGCTTTCTTT.

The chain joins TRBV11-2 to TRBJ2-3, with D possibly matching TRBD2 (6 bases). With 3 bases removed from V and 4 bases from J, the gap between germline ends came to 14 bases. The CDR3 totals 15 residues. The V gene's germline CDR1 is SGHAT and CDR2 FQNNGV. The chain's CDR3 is CASSFRRELADTQYF. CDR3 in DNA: TGTGCCAGCAGCTTTCGGAGGGAGCTCGCAGATACGCAGTATTTT.

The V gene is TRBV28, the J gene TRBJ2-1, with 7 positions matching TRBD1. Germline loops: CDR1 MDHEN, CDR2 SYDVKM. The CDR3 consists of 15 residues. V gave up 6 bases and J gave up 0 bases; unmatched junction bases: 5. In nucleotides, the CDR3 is TGTGCCAGCAGCCCCGCAGGGGGCTCCTACAATGAGCAGTTCTTC. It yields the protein CASSPAGGSYNEQFF.

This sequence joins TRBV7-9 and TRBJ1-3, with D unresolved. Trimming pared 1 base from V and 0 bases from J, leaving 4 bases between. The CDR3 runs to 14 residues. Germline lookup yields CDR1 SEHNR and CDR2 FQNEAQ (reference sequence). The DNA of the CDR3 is TGTGCCAGCAGCTTAGGCTACTCTGGAAACACCATATATTTT. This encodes CASSLGYSGNTIYF.

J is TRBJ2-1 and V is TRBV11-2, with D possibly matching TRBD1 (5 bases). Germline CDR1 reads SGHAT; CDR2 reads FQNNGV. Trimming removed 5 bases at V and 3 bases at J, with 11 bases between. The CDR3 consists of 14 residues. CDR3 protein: CASSKNQGYNEQFF. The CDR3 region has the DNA TGTGCCAGCAGCAAAAACCAGGGCTACAATGAGCAGTTCTTC.

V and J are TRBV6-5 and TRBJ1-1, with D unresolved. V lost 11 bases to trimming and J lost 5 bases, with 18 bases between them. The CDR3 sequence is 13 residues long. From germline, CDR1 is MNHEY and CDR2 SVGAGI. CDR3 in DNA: TGTGCCTCGACGGGAACGCTTCGGACTGAAGCTTTCTTT. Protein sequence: CASTGTLRTEAFF.

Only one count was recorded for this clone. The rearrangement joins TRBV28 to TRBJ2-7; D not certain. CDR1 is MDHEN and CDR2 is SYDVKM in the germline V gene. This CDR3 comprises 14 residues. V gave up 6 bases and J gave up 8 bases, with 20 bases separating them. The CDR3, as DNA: TGTGCCAGCAGGAGTAGACCAGCCTTAGCTCAGCAGTACTTC. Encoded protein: CASRSRPALAQQYF.

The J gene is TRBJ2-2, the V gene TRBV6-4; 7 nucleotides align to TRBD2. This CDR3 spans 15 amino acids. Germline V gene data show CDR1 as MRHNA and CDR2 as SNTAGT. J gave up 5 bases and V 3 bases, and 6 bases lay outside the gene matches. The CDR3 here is CASSEASGGTGELFF. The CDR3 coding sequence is TGTGCCAGCAGTGAGGCTAGCGGAGGTACCGGGGAGCTGTTTTTT.